Below, 6 T cell receptor beta chains from the same sample are listed, as sequenced in a study of CD8 T cells in Susac syndrome. Reverse transcription used 0.5 to 1 ug RNA and random hexamers. MiXCR was run by TCRdb on the immunoSEQ multiplex PCR reads, yielding one entry per CDR3 protein. The sample lists over 100,000 distinct CDR3 sequences; 95% to 96% were seen once. The sample consisted of CD4+ T cells from PBMCs. These receptors were taken from a human donor with Susac syndrome.

The chain carries TRBV6-2 or TRBV6-3 and TRBJ1-1; D remains unclear. The CDR3 length is 13 residues. The V gene lost 7 bases and the J gene lost 0 bases, with 9 bases spanning the gap. In germline, CDR1 is MNHEY, CDR2 SVGEGT. The CDR3 DNA follows: TGTGCCAGCACTCAGGACCTGAACACTGAAGCTTTCTTT. It translates to CASTQDLNTEAFF.

The chain combines TRBV4-2 with TRBJ1-5, with 10 bases aligning to TRBD1. This CDR3 is 15 amino acids long. Germline V lookup: CDR1 LGHNA, CDR2 YNFKEQ. V was clipped by 3 bases and J by 7 bases; unmatched bases: 6. The CDR3 nucleotides read TGTGCCAGCAGCCAGGGGACAGGGGTAGTCCAGCCCCAGCATTTT. Translating gives CASSQGTGVVQPQHF.

The rearrangement joins TRBV5-1 to TRBJ2-1; 13 bases fit TRBD2. The CDR3 is 18 amino acids. Germline CDR1 is SGHRS and CDR2 is YFSETQ. After removal of 0 bases from V and 4 bases from J, the junction contained 7 bases not matched to a gene. For the CDR3, the DNA is TGCGCCAGCAGCTTGGTCGCGGGACTAGCGGGACCGTACAATGAGCAGTTCTTC. Encoded protein: CASSLVAGLAGPYNEQFF.

J is TRBJ2-7 and V is TRBV30; D unclear. Germline V gives CDR1 GTSNPN, CDR2 SVGIG (reference sequence). This CDR3 region has 14 residues. Trimming shortened V by 4 bases and J by 3 bases, and 16 bases separated the two germline ends. Here the CDR3 DNA reads TGTGCCTGGACCCAAAGAGGCAGGCGCTACGAGCAGTACTTC. It specifies CAWTQRGRRYEQYF.

The chain uses TRBV14 and TRBJ1-1; a weak D match, TRBD1 (6 bases). The CDR3 runs 14 residues. V lost 3 bases, J lost 4 bases, and 12 bases lay in between. CDR1 is SGHDN and CDR2 is FVKESK in the germline V gene. CDR3 bases: TGTGCCAGCAGCCAGACAAAGACAGGCACTGAAGCTTTCTTT. Translating gives CASSQTKTGTEAFF.

Concerning this clonotype itself: An end of the junction differs from the germline gene, which may be a read error. The chain carries TRBV15 and TRBJ2-4; 10 positions match TRBD1. Germline CDR1 LNHNV, CDR2 YYDKDF (reference sequence). CDR3 length: 13 amino acids. CDR3: CATCRDRGNIQYF. CDR3 bases: TGTGCCACCTGCAGGGACAGGGGAAACATTCAGTACTTC.